This T cell receptor beta chain emerged from a study of CD8 T cells in ankylosing spondylitis. This clonotype was seen more than once but under ten times. Its antigen is not identified. General study results and limits: Seemingly distinctive of ankylosing spondylitis blood was a TCR beta motif formed by eight highly homologous variants. Disease-linked clones bore a CD8+ phenotype and were relatively rare in peripheral blood. Significant enrichment of disease-linked clones was reportedly seen in matched ankylosing spondylitis synovial fluid.

Library preparation for TCR beta used quantitative 5'-RACE with molecular barcodes. TCRdb passed the 5' RACE reads through MiXCR, listing each CDR3 protein once. The repertoire holds 700,000 to 850,000 distinct CDR3 sequences, with approximately 12% as singletons. This CDR3 is 14 amino acids long. V was shortened by 2 bases and J by 11 bases, with 18 bases between the two germline ends. Looked up from germline, CDR1 is SNHLY and CDR2 is FYNNEI. This receptor was identified in a male donor with ankylosing spondylitis. This chain links TRBV2 with TRBJ1-1; tentative D call: TRBD1 (5 bases). Sequences were obtained from blood, either unsorted or a sorted T cell fraction (not recorded which). The CDR3 region has the DNA TGTGCCAGCAGTGAACTGAGGGGCTCGGGTCTTGCTTTCTTT. It is translated as CASSELRGSGLAFF.